This T cell receptor (beta chain) was sequenced in a study of blood T cell repertoires in COVID-19. Study background: Both acute and convalescent COVID-19 samples were obtained from the United States, Italy and Spain. The cDNA or gDNA used as material had been derived from T cells, B-cell-depleted T cells, or PBMCs.

Participants were placed into cohorts based on the clinical history they reported. Trimming cost V 6 bases and J 2 bases; bases outside gene matches: 6. CDR1 and CDR2 (germline): MNHEY, SVGAGI. This CDR3 has 14 amino acids. Original analysis: Amplified reference gene primers provided the basis for estimating nucleated cell counts. The protocol was immunoSEQ multiplex PCR, while the TCRdb copy is restricted to in-frame clones and leaves out a portion. V, J and clone size are taken as reported in that table, and D and trimming were inferred from the DNA itself. The sample has 150,000 to 200,000 clones, around 88% seen once; the top ten hold 3.6%.

The chain has TRBV6-5 and TRBJ2-7, with 8 bases fitting TRBD2. The sequencing sample was made of PBMCs or T cells enriched from blood (not recorded which). This TCR derives from a woman aged 50 to 65 in a cohort exposed to, infected with or recovered from COVID-19 (not recorded which). Written as DNA, the CDR3 is TGTGCCAGCAGCCAGGGACTAGGGCCCTACGAGCAGTACTTC. It codes for CASSQGLGPYEQYF.